This entry features one TCR beta chain sequence. Its target is not known. Isolated RNA was reverse transcribed in full, so expressed TCRB transcripts were sequenced. Naive, central memory and regulatory T cell samples averaged about 3.3 million immunoSEQ reads each. Profiling relied on immunoSEQ multiplex PCR, and the TCRdb table lists in-frame clones only, not all of them. This sample has roughly 400,000 clones, with roughly 14% found just once. V lost 3 bases to trimming and J lost 6 bases; unmatched junction nucleotides: 2. CDR3 length: 12 residues. Per germline, CDR1 SGHNT and CDR2 YYREEE (reference sequence). This specimen belongs to a study of beta chain features in type 1 diabetes. Whole-study findings and limits: cDNA-based reads could over-represent cells with high TCR expression. A potential PCR bias toward shorter templates would be equal in patient and control samples.

The rearrangement joins TRBV5-4 to TRBJ2-7; 8 bases map to TRBD1. The material sequenced was naive CD4+ T cells from blood. The source is a man aged 30 to 45 in good health. The CDR3 nucleotides read TGTGCCAGCAGCTCAGGACAGGGCGAGCAGTACGTC. Amino acids: CASSSGQGEQYV.